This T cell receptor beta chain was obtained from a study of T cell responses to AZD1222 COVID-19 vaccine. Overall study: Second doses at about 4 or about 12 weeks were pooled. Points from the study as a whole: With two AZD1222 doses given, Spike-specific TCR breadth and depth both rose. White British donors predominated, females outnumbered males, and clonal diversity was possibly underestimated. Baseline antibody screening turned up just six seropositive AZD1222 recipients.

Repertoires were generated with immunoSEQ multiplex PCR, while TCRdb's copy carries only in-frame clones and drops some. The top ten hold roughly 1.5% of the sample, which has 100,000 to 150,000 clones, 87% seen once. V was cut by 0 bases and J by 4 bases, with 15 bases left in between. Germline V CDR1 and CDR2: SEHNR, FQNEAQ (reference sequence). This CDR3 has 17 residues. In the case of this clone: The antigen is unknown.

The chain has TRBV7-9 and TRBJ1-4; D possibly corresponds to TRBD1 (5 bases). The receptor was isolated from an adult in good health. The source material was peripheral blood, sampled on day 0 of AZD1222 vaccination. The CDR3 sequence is CASSLAGTGMGNEKLFF. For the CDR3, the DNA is TGTGCCAGCAGCTTAGCGGGGACGGGGATGGGTAATGAAAAACTGTTTTTT.